One and the same sample provided the 31 T cell receptor beta chains below, sequenced in a study of cytomegalovirus exposure and HLA in healthy donors (dated 2017 in TCRdb). Preparation of the library involved the immunoSEQ multiplex PCR assay. The source is immuneACCESS, and TCRdb retained only in-frame sequences with V and J called. Part of the clones is not carried over; for the studies checked, unresolved V genes explain less than half of this, and the remainder is unexplained. The sample table records more than 85,000 clones; about 86% of these occur just once. The ten most abundant clones make up 4% of the sample. Sequenced sample: PBMCs. These receptor sequences come from a woman between 18 and 29 years old in good health and CMV-seropositive.

This clone was detected many times. The chain recombines TRBV11-3 with TRBJ1-1; D gene unclear. Trimming shortened V by 4 bases and J by 11 bases, and 11 bases separated the two germline ends. This CDR3 is built from 11 residues. CDR1 is SGHNT, CDR2 YENEEA, per germline. The CDR3 loop reads CASSSTTRAFF. The CDR3 bases are TGTGCCAGCAGCTCCACCACCAGGGCTTTCTTT.

The chain has TRBV4-1 and TRBJ2-7; D may be TRBD2 (7 bases). V lost 4 bases and J 1 base, leaving 11 bases between the germline ends. The CDR3 is 14 residues long. Per germline, CDR1 MGHRA and CDR2 YSYEKL. The CDR3, as DNA: TGCGCCAGCAGCCGGGAGGGGGGGTCCTACGAGCAGTACTTC. Translating gives CASSREGGSYEQYF.

This chain links TRBV6-5 with TRBJ2-5; 8 bases line up with TRBD1. This CDR3 has 15 residues. J lost 4 bases, V lost 1 base, and 5 bases had no gene match. CDR1 and CDR2 (germline): MNHEY, SVGAGI. CDR3 loop: CASSYWTGLRETQYF. In DNA form, the CDR3 reads TGTGCCAGCAGTTACTGGACAGGGCTCCGAGAGACCCAGTACTTC.

The rearrangement joins TRBV5-6 to TRBJ1-3, with a tentative D call TRBD1 (6 bases). Trimming took off 3 bases at V and 0 bases at J, with 10 bases between the two ends. The CDR3 totals 15 residues. Germline lookup yields CDR1 SGHDT and CDR2 YYEEEE. Written as DNA, the CDR3 is TGTGCCAGCAGCTCACAGGGTTTCTCTGGAAACACCATATATTTT. Protein sequence: CASSSQGFSGNTIYF. The entire variable domain, with the rest obtained from reference TRBV5-6 and TRBJ1-3, is as follows: DAGVTQSPTHLIKTRGQQVTLRCSPKSGHDTVSWYQQALGQGPQFIFQYYEEEERQRGNFPDRFSGHQFPNYSSELNVNALLLGDSALYLCASSSQGFSGNTIYFGEGSWLTVV.

The rearrangement joins TRBV28 to TRBJ2-7; the D gene is possibly TRBD1 (6 bases). This CDR3 contains 14 residues. V was clipped by 5 bases and J by 6 bases, with 17 bases between them. Per germline, CDR1 MDHEN and CDR2 SYDVKM. The CDR3 sequence is CASSRDTLSAEQYF. The CDR3, as DNA: TGTGCCAGCAGTCGGGACACCCTCTCAGCCGAGCAGTACTTC.

This chain joins TRBV5-6 and TRBJ2-1; 7 bases agree with TRBD1. Losses at the gene ends were 4 bases for V and 4 bases for J; bases not matched to a gene: 11. CDR1 and CDR2 from the germline V gene are SGHDT and YYEEEE. The CDR3 has 16 amino acids. CDR3 DNA sequence: TGTGCCAGCAGCGCTGGGGACAGATCTTATTACAATGAGCAGTTCTTC. It encodes CASSAGDRSYYNEQFF.

This sequence joins TRBV11-3 and TRBJ2-5, with 7 bases aligning to TRBD1. CDR3 length equals 16 residues. The V gene's germline CDR1 is SGHNT and CDR2 YENEEA. J was trimmed by 3 bases and V by 1 base; bases with no gene match: 8. In nucleotides, the CDR3 is TGTGCCAGCAGCTTAGGAGGGGGCGGACAAGAAGAGACCCAGTACTTC. Amino acid sequence: CASSLGGGGQEETQYF.

This sequence joins TRBV7-9 and TRBJ1-6; 10 bases line up with TRBD1. The ends lost 5 bases at V and 9 bases at J; junction bases unmatched: 7. The CDR3 has 15 amino acids. The germline gives CDR1 SEHNR, CDR2 FQNEAQ (reference sequence). The CDR3 loop reads CASSPSRTGGSPLHF. CDR3 in DNA: TGTGCCAGCAGCCCCTCCCGGACAGGGGGTTCACCCCTCCACTTT.

On this clone itself: Distinct nucleotide sequences in the sample also encode this CDR3. The V call is TRBV7-9, the J call TRBJ2-1, with 7 bases matching TRBD2. Per germline, CDR1 SEHNR and CDR2 FQNEAQ (reference sequence). Trimming removed 5 bases from V and 7 bases from J; junction bases left unmatched: 5. CDR3 size: 13 residues. The DNA for the CDR3 is TGTGCCAGCAGCCTCGCCGGGGGGAATGAGCAGTTCTTC. Protein product: CASSLAGGNEQFF.

The gene calls are TRBV19 and TRBJ2-2; weak D call: TRBD1 (7 bases). The CDR3 covers 15 residues. Germline loops: CDR1 LNHDA, CDR2 SQIVND (reference sequence). The V end was cut by 7 bases, the J end by 0 bases, with 12 bases between. CDR3 sequence: CASNRGGTNTGELFF. The DNA for the CDR3 is TGTGCCAGTAACAGGGGAGGAACGAACACCGGGGAGCTGTTTTTT.

This sequence joins TRBV6-5 and TRBJ2-2; D is possibly TRBD2 (7 bases). The CDR3 is made up of 14 amino acids. The germline CDR1 and CDR2 sequences are MNHEY and SVGAGI. Trimming left V 6 bases short and J 7 bases short, with 15 bases between. Here the CDR3 DNA reads TGTGCCAGCAGACCTGGGGGGGCCGGCGGGGAGCTGTTTTTT. It codes for CASRPGGAGGELFF.

V gene TRBV28 combines with J gene TRBJ2-7; D is possibly TRBD2 (5 bases). This CDR3 region has 14 residues. The V gene lost 7 bases and the J gene lost 1 base, with 14 bases spanning the gap. Germline values: CDR1 MDHEN, CDR2 SYDVKM. The CDR3 region is CASTAISGSYEQYF. The CDR3 coding sequence is TGTGCCAGCACCGCCATCAGCGGTTCCTACGAGCAGTACTTC.

CDR3 loop: CAIRSGEGSFF. The CDR3 region has the DNA TGTGCCATCAGATCCGGAGAAGGGAGTTTCTTT. V and J are TRBV10-3 and TRBJ1-1, with D unclear. The CDR3 runs 11 residues. Germline V gene lookup returns CDR1 ENHRY and CDR2 SYGVKD. V lost 6 bases to trimming and J lost 13 bases, with 15 bases between them.

The rearrangement uses TRBV10-3 and TRBJ1-5, with 8 bases lining up with TRBD1. With 5 bases clipped from V and 2 bases from J, the junction kept 20 bases outside the gene matches. The CDR3 runs to 20 residues. CDR1 is ENHRY and CDR2 is SYGVKD in the germline V gene. The CDR3 coding sequence is TGTGCCATCAGTTTATCCCCTGTCTGGACAGGGAGAGATGGCAATCAGCCCCAGCATTTT. Its translation is CAISLSPVWTGRDGNQPQHF.

The chain is built from TRBV4-1 and TRBJ2-2; a possible D gene is TRBD1 (6 bases). The V gene's germline CDR1 is MGHRA and CDR2 YSYEKL. Trimming removed 3 bases at V and 2 bases at J, with 10 bases between. The length of the CDR3 is 15 residues. CDR3 bases: TGCGCCAGCAGCCAGGACAGTCTCAACACCGGGGAGCTGTTTTTT. It encodes CASSQDSLNTGELFF.

The V call is TRBV28, the J call TRBJ2-7; 9 bases are shared with TRBD1. V trimming: 3 bases; J trimming: 6 bases; junction bases outside the gene matches: 3. The CDR3 length is 13 residues. Germline values: CDR1 MDHEN, CDR2 SYDVKM. This chain's CDR3 is CASSLTGGGEQYF. The CDR3 DNA follows: TGTGCCAGCAGTTTGACAGGGGGAGGCGAGCAGTACTTC.

The rearrangement links TRBV29-1 to TRBJ1-4; D remains unclear. This CDR3 contains 12 residues. Germline V gene data show CDR1 as SQVTM and CDR2 as ANQGSEA. Here the CDR3 DNA reads TGCGGATCGGAGTCTGCTAATGAAAAACTGTTTTTT. Translating gives CGSESANEKLFF. Looking up the rest from reference TRBV29-1 and TRBJ1-4 gives the full variable domain: SAVISQKPSRDICQRGTSLTIQCQVDSQVTMMFWYRQQPGQSLTLIATANQGSEATYESGFVIDKFPISRPNLTFSTLTVSNMSPEDSSIYLCGSESANEKLFFGSGTQLSVL.

The V gene is TRBV15, the J gene TRBJ2-3; TRBD2 matches 15 bases. The CDR3 has 16 residues. Germline trimming cut 5 bases from V and 6 bases from J; bases unmatched to any gene: 6. Germline CDR1 LNHNV, CDR2 YYDKDF (reference sequence). This chain's CDR3 is CATSGRTSGGADTQYF. The CDR3 coding sequence is TGTGCCACCAGCGGGAGGACTAGCGGGGGGGCTGATACGCAGTATTTT.

The rearrangement joins TRBV19 to TRBJ1-1; the D gene is possibly TRBD1 (5 bases). CDR1 is LNHDA, CDR2 SQIVND, per germline (reference sequence). This CDR3 comprises 14 residues. V was clipped by 5 bases and J by 1 base, with 11 bases between them. CDR3 in amino acids: CASSSQTANTEAFF. Written as DNA, the CDR3 is TGTGCCAGTAGTTCACAGACAGCGAACACTGAAGCTTTCTTT.

Concerning this clone itself: Other nucleotide sequences in the sample specify the same CDR3. V and J are TRBV15 and TRBJ2-7, with D perhaps matching TRBD1 (6 bases). The CDR3 loop spans 13 amino acids. Trimming stripped 0 bases from V and 4 bases from J, with 7 bases between. The V gene's germline CDR1 is LNHNV and CDR2 YYDKDF (reference sequence). The CDR3 DNA follows: TGTGCCACCAGCAGAGATAGGGGGTACGAGCAGTACTTC. Translation gives CATSRDRGYEQYF.

V and J are TRBV5-4 and TRBJ2-7; D possibly corresponds to TRBD1 (6 bases). In germline, CDR1 is SGHNT, CDR2 YYREEE (reference sequence). V was cut by 6 bases and J by 1 base, with 14 bases left in between. This CDR3 is 14 amino acids long. The CDR3 spells CASTSDSSSYEQYF. DNA of the CDR3: TGTGCCAGCACCTCGGACAGTTCTTCCTACGAGCAGTACTTC.

The chain has TRBV28 and TRBJ2-1; 7 bases map to TRBD2. The junction had 2 bases not matched to a gene; V was cut back by 3 bases and J by 0 bases. The germline V gene has CDR1 MDHEN and CDR2 SYDVKM. The CDR3 is made up of 15 amino acids. The CDR3 DNA reads TGTGCCAGCAGTTTCCTAGCGGTCTCCTACAATGAGCAGTTCTTC. This sequence encodes CASSFLAVSYNEQFF.

This chain connects TRBV9 to TRBJ2-3; a possible D gene is TRBD1 (5 bases). The V and J ends lost 0 bases and 3 bases respectively, with 17 bases between them. There are 17 residues in the CDR3. Germline CDR1 is SGDLS and CDR2 is YYNGEE. CDR3 in DNA: TGTGCCAGCAGCGTAGAGGGGAAAGGGTCGAGTACAGATACGCAGTATTTT. Translation: CASSVEGKGSSTDTQYF.

The chain links TRBV28 to TRBJ2-5, with D perhaps TRBD1 (7 bases). This CDR3 spans 16 amino acids. Per germline, CDR1 MDHEN and CDR2 SYDVKM. V lost 7 bases and J 5 bases, leaving 23 bases between the germline ends. The CDR3 DNA sequence: TGTGCCAGCACCCCTCCAACTCAGGGGGGCTGGGAGACCCAGTACTTC. This gives the protein CASTPPTQGGWETQYF.

This clone has only one observation. The V and J genes are TRBV4-1 and TRBJ2-5; 7 bases align to TRBD2. The length of the CDR3 is 18 residues. Germline trimming cut 1 base from V and 5 bases from J; bases unmatched to any gene: 16. Germline V gene sequence: CDR1 MGHRA, CDR2 YSYEKL. The CDR3 here is CASSQASWREWGVETQYF. The CDR3 DNA reads as TGCGCCAGCAGCCAAGCTTCATGGCGGGAGTGGGGGGTGGAGACCCAGTACTTC.

The rearrangement uses TRBV2 and TRBJ2-3, with TRBD2 matching over 14 bases. Germline lookup yields CDR1 SNHLY and CDR2 FYNNEI. CDR3 length: 15 residues. V lost 6 bases to trimming and J lost 4 bases; unmatched junction nucleotides: 3. The CDR3 spells CASRETSGRADTQYF. CDR3 nucleotide sequence: TGTGCCAGCAGAGAGACTAGCGGGAGGGCAGATACGCAGTATTTT.

The chain links TRBV15 to TRBJ1-2, with D hard to call. Germline CDR1 is LNHNV and CDR2 is YYDKDF (reference sequence). The CDR3 spans 15 residues. The germline V and J ends were trimmed by 0 bases and 1 base, with 9 bases remaining between them. The CDR3 sequence is CATSRDQENNYGYTF. The DNA for the CDR3 is TGTGCCACCAGCAGAGATCAAGAGAATAACTATGGCTACACCTTC.

The chain combines TRBV21-1 with TRBJ1-5. TRBV21-1 constitutes a pseudogene. CDR3 length: 17 amino acids. In DNA, the CDR3 is TGTGCCAGCAGCAAAGCGCTCCTAGGCCGCGGGTATCAGCCCCAGCATTTT. This translates into CASSKALLGRGYQPQHF.

The chain joins TRBV7-7 to TRBJ2-1; TRBD1 aligns across 7 bases. The CDR3 contains 16 residues. Trimming cost V 5 bases and J 1 base; bases outside gene matches: 8. Looked up from germline, CDR1 is SSHAT and CDR2 is FNYEAQ (reference sequence). The CDR3 nucleotides are TGTGCCAGCAGCCCTACTCCGGGACAGTCCTACAATGAGCAGTTCTTC. It translates to CASSPTPGQSYNEQFF.

DNA of the CDR3: TGTGCCAGCAGCTTACCAGGTTACTACGAGCAGTACTTC. This codes for CASSLPGYYEQYF. V usage is TRBV7-9 and J usage is TRBJ2-7; D is unresolved. The V end lost 2 bases, the J end lost 3 bases, and 8 bases lay between the germline ends. The CDR3 runs 13 residues. Germline assignment: CDR1 SEHNR and CDR2 FQNEAQ (reference sequence).

The genes are TRBV10-3 and TRBJ1-6; D is unclear. The CDR3 runs to 15 residues. The germline V gene has CDR1 ENHRY and CDR2 SYGVKD. Between the trimmed V and J ends, which lost 7 bases and 8 bases, there was a span of 18 bases. The CDR3 loop reads CAITPSSLGDSPLHF. The CDR3 nucleotides read TGTGCCATCACACCCTCATCCCTCGGGGATTCACCCCTCCACTTT.